The entry that follows covers one T cell receptor (beta chain) sequence. Its antigen is as yet unknown. This CDR3 is 13 amino acids long. UMI-labeled 5' RACE TRB cDNA libraries were prepared from the cells. Reanalyzing the 5' RACE reads, TCRdb keeps one entry per CDR3 protein, without DNA. The sample features some 22,000 distinct CDR3 sequences, with over 15% in its top ten. The data derive from a study of CXCR3-negative and CXCR3-positive naive CD8 T cells. Notes on the study in general: Memory cells differed in TRBV-TRBJ usage, but naive CXCR3-negative and CXCR3-positive cells had similar usage. Comparably high diversity was seen in both naive subsets, and much lower diversity in memory CD8+ cells. Comparison of naive subsets found surface CD5 to be comparable, and TCR strength was inferred on the basis of TRB CDR3 properties.

This TCR was sampled from a human donor in good health. Some clones in this sample may be carry-over from other donors' samples. This sequence joins TRBV21-1 and TRBJ2-7. TRBV21-1 is labeled a pseudogene. The sample comprised memory CD8+ T cells from blood. The CDR3 reads CASSPQSSYEQYF.